The present T cell receptor (beta chain) was sequenced within a study of cytomegalovirus exposure and HLA in healthy donors. Study observations and caveats: Among TCR sequences, most were rare, though some public TCRs appeared in many donors. The authors enumerated roughly 180 TCR beta chains as linked to cytomegalovirus.

Method: immunoSEQ multiplex PCR; TCRdb's copy keeps in-frame clones and lacks some. The repertoire holds some 240,000 clones, with roughly 87% as singletons. Germline CDR1 SGHRS, CDR2 YFSETQ. The V end lost 0 bases, the J end lost 2 bases, and 11 bases lay between the germline ends. The CDR3 extends over 15 amino acids. In the case of this clone: Its antigen is not known.

The V and J genes are TRBV5-1 and TRBJ1-1, with D tentatively TRBD1 (5 bases). The TCR originated in a woman in her late teens or twenties in good health and CMV-seropositive. Sequencing input: PBMCs. CDR3: CASSLAGDRNTEAFF. In DNA, the CDR3 is TGCGCCAGCAGCTTGGCGGGGGACCGCAACACTGAAGCTTTCTTT.